These T cell receptor beta chains were read from a single sample in a study of cytomegalovirus exposure and HLA in healthy donors. Clones were sequenced by immunoSEQ multiplex PCR, and TCRdb holds only the in-frame ones, with some missing. There are about 130,000 clones in the sample; roughly 89% occur only once, and about 9.9% lies in the top ten. The sequenced sample was PBMCs. These receptors all stem from a woman under 30 in good health and CMV-seropositive. CDR3s include the opening cysteine and the closing phenylalanine or tryptophan. A D gene is named only where the DNA matches it firmly. Rows may omit the clone size; those that give it use once, few, many or a size class.

j_call clone_size d_call v_call cdr3_nt cdr3_aa
TRBJ2-7 once NA TRBV5-8 TGTGCCAGCAGCGCGGTTTCGGGGGTCTCCTACGAGCAGTACTTC CASSAVSGVSYEQYF
TRBJ2-5 NA TRBD1 TRBV5-6 TGTGCCAGCAGCCCCTGGACAGGGGTGAAGACCCAGTACTTC CASSPWTGVKTQYF
TRBJ2-7 once NA TRBV4-2 TGTGCCAGCAGCCAGACATCCGGGCAGGGGATTCACGAGCAGTACTTC CASSQTSGQGIHEQYF
TRBJ2-3 NA TRBD2 TRBV19 TGCTCCAGCGGGGGTAGCACAGATACGCAGTATTTT CSSGGSTDTQYF
TRBJ1-2 NA TRBD1 TRBV19 TGTGCCAGTAGTCTATCCGACAGGGTGACCTATGGCTACACCTTC CASSLSDRVTYGYTF
TRBJ2-1 NA TRBD2 TRBV11-3 TGTGCCAGCAGCCCCGGGAGGGATTCCTACAATGAGCAGTTCTTC CASSPGRDSYNEQFF
TRBJ2-7 NA NA TRBV4-1 TGCGCCAGCAGCCAAGTAGACATGGGCCTAACCTACGAGCAGTACTTC CASSQVDMGLTYEQYF
TRBJ2-3 NA TRBD1 TRBV7-6 TGTGCCAGCAGCTTTGGGACAGGGAAAGGGACAGATACGCAGTATTTT CASSFGTGKGTDTQYF
TRBJ2-7 few TRBD1 TRBV19 TGTGCCAGTAGTATAGGGCGACAGGGGATCTACGAGCAGTACTTC CASSIGRQGIYEQYF
TRBJ2-7 NA NA TRBV6-5 TGTGCCAGCAGACCCGGACAGTCCTACGAGCAGTACTTC CASRPGQSYEQYF
TRBJ1-4 NA TRBD1 TRBV9 TGTGCCAGCAACCAGGGGGCTCGGAATGAAAAACTGTTTTTT CASNQGARNEKLFF
TRBJ1-2 NA TRBD1 TRBV30 TGTGCCTGGAGTGTGGGGCTCGGGCAGGGGGCCTATGGCTACACCTTC CAWSVGLGQGAYGYTF
TRBJ2-5 once TRBD1 TRBV11-2 TGTGCCAGCAGCTTGGGACAGAAGGCTCAAGAGACCCAGTACTTC CASSLGQKAQETQYF
TRBJ2-7 NA TRBD2 TRBV4-1 TGCGCCAGCAGCCTGGGGGGAGCGGGGGGCCGGTACGAGCAGTACTTC CASSLGGAGGRYEQYF
TRBJ2-7 once NA TRBV10-3 TGTGCCATCAGTGATTACTCCTACGAGCAGTACTTC CAISDYSYEQYF
TRBJ1-6 NA NA TRBV4-1 TGCGCCAGCAGCCTCCCCGAGGGAAGTTATTCACCCCTCCACTTT CASSLPEGSYSPLHF
TRBJ1-5 NA NA TRBV27 TGTGCCAGCAGTTTAGGTGGGGCCAATCAGCCCCAGCATTTT CASSLGGANQPQHF
TRBJ2-5 NA TRBD2 TRBV7-6 TGTGCCAGCAGCCCCCTCGGGGGGTCTCAAGAGACCCAGTACTTC CASSPLGGSQETQYF
TRBJ2-5 NA TRBD1 TRBV15 TGTGCCACCAGCCTCTTGGGACAGCCAAAAGAGACCCAGTACTTC CATSLLGQPKETQYF
TRBJ1-1 NA NA TRBV7-8 TGTGCCAGCAGCTTACCGGCAAGGACGCTCGGGGACACTGAAGCTTTCTTT CASSLPARTLGDTEAFF
TRBJ1-5 few NA TRBV18 TGTGCCAGCTCACCGGGACTAGTTCATCAGCCCCAGCATTTT CASSPGLVHQPQHF
TRBJ1-1 NA NA TRBV7-2 TGTGCCAGCAGGTGGGCAACTCGATCCCCCAACACTGAAGCTTTCTTT CASRWATRSPNTEAFF
TRBJ1-2 NA TRBD1 TRBV28 TGTGCCAGCAGTTTGGAAGACAGGGGAAGTGGCTACACCTTC CASSLEDRGSGYTF
TRBJ2-1 NA TRBD2 TRBV4-1 TGCGCCAGCAGCCCCTCCCGACTAGCGGGCATTCTCAATGAGCAGTTCTTC CASSPSRLAGILNEQFF
TRBJ2-3 NA NA TRBV5-1 TGCGCCAGCAGCGCTTGGACAGCTTCTAGCACAGATACGCAGTATTTT CASSAWTASSTDTQYF
TRBJ1-4 NA TRBD1 TRBV2 TGTGCCAGCATCCGGGACAGGATCAATGAAAAACTGTTTTTT CASIRDRINEKLFF
TRBJ1-1 NA NA TRBV4-2 TGTGCCAGCAGCCAAGGGGGGGGCCTGAACACTGAAGCTTTCTTT CASSQGGGLNTEAFF
TRBJ2-7 NA TRBD1 TRBV5-5 TGTGCCAGCAGTTGGGACAGGGGCCTTTCCTACGAGCAGTACTTC CASSWDRGLSYEQYF
TRBJ2-1 NA TRBD2 TRBV5-1 TGCGCCAGCAGCTTGGAAGCTAGCGGGGGGTACAATGAGCAGTTCTTC CASSLEASGGYNEQFF
TRBJ1-5 NA NA TRBV28 TGTGCCAGCAGTCCGGACTCTAGCAATCAGCCCCAGCATTTT CASSPDSSNQPQHF